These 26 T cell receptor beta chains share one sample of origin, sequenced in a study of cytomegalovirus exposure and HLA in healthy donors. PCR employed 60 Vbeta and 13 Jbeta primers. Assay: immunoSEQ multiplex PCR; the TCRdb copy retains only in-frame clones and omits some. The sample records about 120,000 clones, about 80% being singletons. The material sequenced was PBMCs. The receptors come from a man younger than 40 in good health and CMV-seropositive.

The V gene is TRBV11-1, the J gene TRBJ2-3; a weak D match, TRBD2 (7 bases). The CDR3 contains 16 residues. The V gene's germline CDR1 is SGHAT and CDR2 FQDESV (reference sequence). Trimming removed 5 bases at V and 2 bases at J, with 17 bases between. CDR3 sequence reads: CASSHHRGAITDTQYF. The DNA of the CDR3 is TGTGCCAGCAGCCACCACCGGGGGGCCATCACAGATACGCAGTATTTT. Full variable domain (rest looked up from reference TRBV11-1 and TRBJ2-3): EAEVAQSPRYKITEKSQAVAFWCDPISGHATLYWYRQILGQGPELLVQFQDESVVDDSQLPKDRFSAERLKGVDSTLKIQPAELGDSAMYLCASSHHRGAITDTQYFGPGTRLTVL.

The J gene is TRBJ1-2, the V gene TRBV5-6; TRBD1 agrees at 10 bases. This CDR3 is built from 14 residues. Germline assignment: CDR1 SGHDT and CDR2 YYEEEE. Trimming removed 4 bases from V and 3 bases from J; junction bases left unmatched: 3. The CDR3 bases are TGTGCCAGCAGCCCCGGGACAGGGGACTATGGCTACACCTTC. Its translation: CASSPGTGDYGYTF.

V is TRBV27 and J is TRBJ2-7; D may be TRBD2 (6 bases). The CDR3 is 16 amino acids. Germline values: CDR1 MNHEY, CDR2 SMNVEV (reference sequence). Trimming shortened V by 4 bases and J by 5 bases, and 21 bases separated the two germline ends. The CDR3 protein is CASSSPGTFTHDEQYF. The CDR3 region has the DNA TGTGCCAGCAGTTCGCCCGGGACTTTTACCCACGACGAGCAGTACTTC.

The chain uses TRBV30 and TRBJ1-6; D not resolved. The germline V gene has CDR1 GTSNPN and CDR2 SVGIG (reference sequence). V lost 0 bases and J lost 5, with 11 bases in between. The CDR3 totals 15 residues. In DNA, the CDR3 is TGTGCCTGGAGTGTACAGTCAGGAAATAATTCACCCCTCCACTTT. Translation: CAWSVQSGNNSPLHF.

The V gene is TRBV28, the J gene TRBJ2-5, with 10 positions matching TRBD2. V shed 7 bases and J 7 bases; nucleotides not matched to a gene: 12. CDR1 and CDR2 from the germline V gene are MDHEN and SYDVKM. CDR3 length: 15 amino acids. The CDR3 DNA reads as TGTGCCAGCACCTCGACTAGCGGGCGAGTGGGGACCCAGTACTTC. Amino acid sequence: CASTSTSGRVGTQYF.

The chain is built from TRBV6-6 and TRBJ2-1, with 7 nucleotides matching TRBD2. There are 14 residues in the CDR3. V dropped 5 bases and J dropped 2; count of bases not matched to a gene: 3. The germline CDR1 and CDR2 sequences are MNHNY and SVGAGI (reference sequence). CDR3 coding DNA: TGTGCCAGCAGTCTAGCGGCTACCTACAATGAGCAGTTCTTC. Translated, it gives CASSLAATYNEQFF.

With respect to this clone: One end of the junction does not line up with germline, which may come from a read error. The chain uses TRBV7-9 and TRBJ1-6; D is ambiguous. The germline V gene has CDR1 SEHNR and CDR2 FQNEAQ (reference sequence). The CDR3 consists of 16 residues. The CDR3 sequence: CSSSLNVGSLNSPLHF. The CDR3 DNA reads TGTTCCAGCAGCTTAAACGTGGGCAGCTTAAATTCACCCCTCCACTTT. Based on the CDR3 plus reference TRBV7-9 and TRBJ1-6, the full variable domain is DTGVSQNPRHKITKRGQNVTFRCDPISEHNRLYWYRQTLGQGPEFLTYFQNEAQLEKSRLLSDRFSAERPKGSFSTLEIQRTEQGDSAMYLCSSSLNVGSLNSPLHFGNGTRLTVT.

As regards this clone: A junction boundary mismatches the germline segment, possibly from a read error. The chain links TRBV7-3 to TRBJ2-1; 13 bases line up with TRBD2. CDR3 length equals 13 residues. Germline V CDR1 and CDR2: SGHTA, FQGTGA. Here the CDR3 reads CASSYGTSGMLVF. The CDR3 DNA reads TGTGCCAGCAGCTACGGGACTAGCGGGATGTTGGTCTTC.

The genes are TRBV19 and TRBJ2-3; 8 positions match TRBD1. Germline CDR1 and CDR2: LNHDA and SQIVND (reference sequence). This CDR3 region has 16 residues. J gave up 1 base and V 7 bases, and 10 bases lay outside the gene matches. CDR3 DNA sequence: TGTGCCAGTACCCGGACAGGGTCGGGGGGCACAGATACGCAGTATTTT. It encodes CASTRTGSGGTDTQYF.

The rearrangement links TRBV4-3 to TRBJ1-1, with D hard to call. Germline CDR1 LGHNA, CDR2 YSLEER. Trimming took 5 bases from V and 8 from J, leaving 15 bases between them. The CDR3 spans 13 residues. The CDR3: CASSVEYDGEAFF. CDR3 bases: TGCGCCAGCAGCGTAGAGTACGACGGGGAAGCTTTCTTT.

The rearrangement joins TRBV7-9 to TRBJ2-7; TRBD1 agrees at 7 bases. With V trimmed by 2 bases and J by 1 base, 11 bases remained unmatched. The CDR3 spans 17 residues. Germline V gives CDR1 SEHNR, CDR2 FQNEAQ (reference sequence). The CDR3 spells CASSLNRGQGRSYEQYF. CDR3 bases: TGTGCCAGCAGCTTAAATAGGGGGCAGGGGCGTTCCTACGAGCAGTACTTC. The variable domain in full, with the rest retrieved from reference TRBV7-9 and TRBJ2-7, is DTGVSQNPRHKITKRGQNVTFRCDPISEHNRLYWYRQTLGQGPEFLTYFQNEAQLEKSRLLSDRFSAERPKGSFSTLEIQRTEQGDSAMYLCASSLNRGQGRSYEQYFGPGTRLTVT.

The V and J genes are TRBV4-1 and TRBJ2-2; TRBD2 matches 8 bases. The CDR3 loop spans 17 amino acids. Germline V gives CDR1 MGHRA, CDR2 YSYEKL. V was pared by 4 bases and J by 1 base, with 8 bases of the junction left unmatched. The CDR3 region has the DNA TGCGCCAGCAGCCGAGGAACTAGCGGAAAGAACACCGGGGAGCTGTTTTTT. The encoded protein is CASSRGTSGKNTGELFF.

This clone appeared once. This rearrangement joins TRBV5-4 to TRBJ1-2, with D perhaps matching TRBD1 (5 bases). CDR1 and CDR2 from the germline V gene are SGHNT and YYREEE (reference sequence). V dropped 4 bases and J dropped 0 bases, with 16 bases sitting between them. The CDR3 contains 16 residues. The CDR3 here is CASSGPTEKANYGYTF. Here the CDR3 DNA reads TGTGCCAGCAGCGGACCGACAGAAAAAGCTAACTATGGCTACACCTTC.

The CDR3 protein is CASSLGAYNEQFF. Here the CDR3 DNA reads TGTGCCAGCAGTTTGGGAGCGTACAATGAGCAGTTCTTC. The gene calls are TRBV28 and TRBJ2-1; D is perhaps TRBD2 (5 bases). Germline V lookup: CDR1 MDHEN, CDR2 SYDVKM. This CDR3 comprises 13 residues. Trimming removed 3 bases from V and 4 bases from J, with 7 bases in between.

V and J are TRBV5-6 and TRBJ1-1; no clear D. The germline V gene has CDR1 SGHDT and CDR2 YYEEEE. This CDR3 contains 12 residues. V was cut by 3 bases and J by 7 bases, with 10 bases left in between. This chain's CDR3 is CASSSQRIEAFF. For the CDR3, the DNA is TGTGCCAGCAGCTCACAGAGAATTGAAGCTTTCTTT.

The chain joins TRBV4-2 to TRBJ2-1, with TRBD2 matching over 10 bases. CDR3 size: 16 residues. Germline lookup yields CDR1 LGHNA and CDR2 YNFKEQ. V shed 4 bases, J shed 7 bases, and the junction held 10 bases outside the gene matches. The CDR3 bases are TGTGCCAGCAGCCCAGAGCTAGCGGGAGATTTTAATGAGCAGTTCTTC. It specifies CASSPELAGDFNEQFF.

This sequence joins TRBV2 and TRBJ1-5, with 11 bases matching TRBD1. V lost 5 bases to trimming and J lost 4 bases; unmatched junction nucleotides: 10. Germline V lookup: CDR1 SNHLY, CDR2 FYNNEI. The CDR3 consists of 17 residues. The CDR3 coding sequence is TGTGCCAGCAGTTATGGACAGGGGGCTGTGAGTAATCAGCCCCAGCATTTT. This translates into CASSYGQGAVSNQPQHF.

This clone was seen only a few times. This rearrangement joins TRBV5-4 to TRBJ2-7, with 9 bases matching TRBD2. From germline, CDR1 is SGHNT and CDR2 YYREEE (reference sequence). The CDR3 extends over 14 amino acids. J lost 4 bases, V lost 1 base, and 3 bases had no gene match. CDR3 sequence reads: CASSLFAGGYEQYF. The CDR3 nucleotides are TGTGCCAGCAGCTTGTTCGCGGGAGGGTACGAGCAGTACTTC.

For the CDR3, the DNA is TGTGCCAGCAGTTGCCCCGGGACAGGGGGCGTGACCTACGAGCAGTACTTC. This encodes CASSCPGTGGVTYEQYF. The chain uses TRBV13 and TRBJ2-7; 12 positions match TRBD1. Looked up from germline, CDR1 is PRHDT and CDR2 is FYEKMQ (reference sequence). The junction had 11 bases not matched to a gene; V was cut back by 6 bases and J by 2 bases. The CDR3 runs to 17 residues.

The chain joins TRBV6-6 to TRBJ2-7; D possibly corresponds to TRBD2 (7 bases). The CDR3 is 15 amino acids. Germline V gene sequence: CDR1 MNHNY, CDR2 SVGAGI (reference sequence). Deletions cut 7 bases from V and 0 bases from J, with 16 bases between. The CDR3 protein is CASNRGGYTSYEQYF. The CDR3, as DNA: TGTGCCAGCAATAGGGGGGGGTACACCTCCTACGAGCAGTACTTC.

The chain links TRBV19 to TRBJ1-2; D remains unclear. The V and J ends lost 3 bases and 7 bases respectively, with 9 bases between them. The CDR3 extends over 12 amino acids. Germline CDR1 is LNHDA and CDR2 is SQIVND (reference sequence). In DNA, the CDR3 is TGTGCCAGTAGTATGATACTCTCTGGCTACACCTTC. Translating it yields CASSMILSGYTF.

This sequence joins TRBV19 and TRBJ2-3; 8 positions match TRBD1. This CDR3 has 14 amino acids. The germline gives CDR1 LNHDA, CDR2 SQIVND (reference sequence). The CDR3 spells CAGPDRGRADTQYF. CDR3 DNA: TGTGCAGGACCCGACAGGGGTAGGGCAGATACGCAGTATTTT. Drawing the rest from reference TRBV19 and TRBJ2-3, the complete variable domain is DGGITQSPKYLFRKEGQNVTLSCEQNLNHDAMYWYRQDPGQGLRLIYYSQIVNDFQKGDIAEGYSVSREKKESFPLTVTSAQKNPTAFYLCAGPDRGRADTQYFGPGTRLTVL.

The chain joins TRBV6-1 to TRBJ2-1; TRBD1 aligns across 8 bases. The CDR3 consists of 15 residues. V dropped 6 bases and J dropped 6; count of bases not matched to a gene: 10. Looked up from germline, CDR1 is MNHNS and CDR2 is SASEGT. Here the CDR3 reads CASSFGQGLTNEQFF. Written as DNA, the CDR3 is TGTGCCAGCAGCTTCGGACAGGGCCTCACCAATGAGCAGTTCTTC.

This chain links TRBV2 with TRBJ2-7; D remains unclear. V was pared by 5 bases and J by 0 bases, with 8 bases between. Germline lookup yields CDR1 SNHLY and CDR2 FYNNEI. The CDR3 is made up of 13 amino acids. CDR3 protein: CASSPSSSYEQYF. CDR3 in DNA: TGTGCCAGCAGTCCCTCCAGCTCCTACGAGCAGTACTTC. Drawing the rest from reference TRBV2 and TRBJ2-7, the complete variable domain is EPEVTQTPSHQVTQMGQEVILRCVPISNHLYFYWYRQILGQKVEFLVSFYNNEISEKSEIFDDQFSVERPDGSNFTLKIRSTKLEDSAMYFCASSPSSSYEQYFGPGTRLTVT.

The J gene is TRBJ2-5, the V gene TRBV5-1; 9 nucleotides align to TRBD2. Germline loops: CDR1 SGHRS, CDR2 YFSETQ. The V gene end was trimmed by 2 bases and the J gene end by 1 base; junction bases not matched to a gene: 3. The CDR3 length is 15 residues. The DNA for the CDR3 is TGCGCCAGCAGCTTAGGGACTAGCTCCCAAGAGACCCAGTACTTC. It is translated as CASSLGTSSQETQYF.

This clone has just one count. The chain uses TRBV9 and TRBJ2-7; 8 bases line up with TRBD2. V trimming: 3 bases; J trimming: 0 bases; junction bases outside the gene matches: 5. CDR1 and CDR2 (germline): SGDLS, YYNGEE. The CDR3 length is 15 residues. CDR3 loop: CASSGGLASSYEQYF. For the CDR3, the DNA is TGTGCCAGCAGCGGCGGACTAGCCTCCTCCTACGAGCAGTACTTC.